This T cell receptor (beta chain) emerged from a study of naive and memory T cell subsets. Study-wide results and limits: A few larger clonotypes appeared in naive repertoires, especially CD8, possibly memory cells re-expressing CD45RA.

Of note for this clonotype: Its antigen remains unknown.

Two oligonucleotides, mixed equimolar, formed the beta constant-region primer covering TRBC1 and TRBC2. The ligated cDNA underwent four PCR rounds using SP2 and nested alpha and beta constant-region primers. TCRdb re-called the UMI-ligation and nested PCR reads with MiXCR, one entry per CDR3 protein. This table has fewer than 150,000 distinct CDR3 sequences, about a fifth appearing once. Cells stained for CD3, CD4, CD8, CD45RA and CD27 were sorted into four subsets. This receptor was identified in a human donor in good health. The sequenced material came from naive CD8+ T cells from blood.

The CDR3 spells CAISDEFSYNEQFF. CDR3 coding DNA: TGTGCCATCAGTGACGAGTTCTCCTACAATGAGCAGTTCTTC. The V and J genes are TRBV10-3 and TRBJ2-1; D remains ambiguous. The CDR3 has 14 amino acids. Trimming pared 3 bases from V and 0 bases from J, leaving 6 bases between. Germline assignment: CDR1 ENHRY and CDR2 SYGVKD.